This TCR beta chain was sequenced in a study of cytomegalovirus exposure and HLA in healthy donors. V was pared by 6 bases and J by 1 base, with 10 bases between. Germline assignment: CDR1 LNHDA and CDR2 SQIVND (reference sequence). This CDR3 is 14 amino acids long. Amplification used 60 Vbeta primers and 13 Jbeta primers. The protocol was immunoSEQ multiplex PCR, while the TCRdb copy is restricted to in-frame clones and leaves out a portion. The data show fewer than 200,000 clones, with 75% to 85% seen just once and around 0.69% held by the top ten. The sample consisted of PBMCs. The receptor comes from a boy aged 5-17 years in good health and CMV-seronegative. This chain joins TRBV19 and TRBJ1-5; TRBD1 might be the D (6 bases). The CDR3 bases are TGTGCCAGTAGGTATACAGGGAGCAATCAGCCCCAGCATTTT. Translating it yields CASRYTGSNQPQHF.